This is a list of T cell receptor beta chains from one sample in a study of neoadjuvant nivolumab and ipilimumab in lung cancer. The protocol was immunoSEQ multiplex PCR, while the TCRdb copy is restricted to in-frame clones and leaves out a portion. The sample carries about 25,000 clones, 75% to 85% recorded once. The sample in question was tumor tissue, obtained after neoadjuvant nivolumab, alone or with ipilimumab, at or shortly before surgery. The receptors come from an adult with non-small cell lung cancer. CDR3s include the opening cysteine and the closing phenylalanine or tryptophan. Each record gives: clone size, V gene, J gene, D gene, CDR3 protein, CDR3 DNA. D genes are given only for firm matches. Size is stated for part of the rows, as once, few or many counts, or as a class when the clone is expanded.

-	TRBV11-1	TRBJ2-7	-	CASSLSGRNKYF	TGTGCCAGCAGCCTAAGTGGCAGAAACAAGTACTTC
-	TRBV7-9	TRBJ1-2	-	CASSSFGGLGYGYTF	TGTGCCAGCAGCTCTTTCGGGGGGCTTGGCTATGGCTACACCTTC
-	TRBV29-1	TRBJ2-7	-	CSVAGNSDDYEQYF	TGCAGCGTTGCGGGTAATAGCGATGACTACGAGCAGTACTTC
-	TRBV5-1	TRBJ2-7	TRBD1	CASSLTAGTGGYEQYF	TGCGCCAGCAGCTTGACGGCCGGGACAGGGGGCTACGAGCAGTACTTC
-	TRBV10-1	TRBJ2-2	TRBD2	CASSGGANSGNTGELFF	TGCGCCAGCAGCGGGGGGGCCAACTCGGGTAACACCGGGGAGCTGTTTTTT
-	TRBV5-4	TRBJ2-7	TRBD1	CASSLEGQLSYEQYF	TGTGCCAGCAGCTTGGAGGGACAGCTCAGCTACGAGCAGTACTTC
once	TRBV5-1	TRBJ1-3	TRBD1	CASSLEGAQGNTIYF	TGCGCCAGCAGCTTGGAGGGGGCGCAGGGAAACACCATATATTTT
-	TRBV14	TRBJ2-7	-	CASSLLPYEQYF	TGTGCCAGCAGCCTTCTCCCCTACGAGCAGTACTTC
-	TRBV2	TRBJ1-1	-	CASSAGPRREAFF	TGTGCCAGCAGTGCGGGCCCGCGTAGGGAAGCTTTCTTT
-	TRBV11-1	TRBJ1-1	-	CASSAVLDSEAFF	TGTGCCAGCAGCGCGGTATTGGACAGCGAAGCTTTCTTT
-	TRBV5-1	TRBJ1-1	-	CASSSDSTSTEAFF	TGCGCCAGCAGCTCGGACAGCACGAGCACTGAAGCTTTCTTT
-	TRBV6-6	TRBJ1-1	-	CASSYPLTGVTEAFF	TGTGCCAGCAGTTACCCCCTGACAGGAGTCACTGAAGCTTTCTTT
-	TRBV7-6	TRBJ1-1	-	CASSLVGQQANPNTEAFF	TGTGCCAGCAGCTTGGTTGGCCAACAGGCCAATCCGAACACTGAAGCTTTCTTT
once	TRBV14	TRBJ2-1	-	CASSQWGEQFF	TGTGCCAGCAGCCAATGGGGTGAGCAGTTCTTC
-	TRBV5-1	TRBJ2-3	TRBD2	CASSSGLADLDTQYF	TGCGCCAGCAGCTCGGGACTAGCGGACCTAGATACGCAGTATTTT
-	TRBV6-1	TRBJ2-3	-	CASRGGPSTDTQYF	TGTGCCAGCAGAGGCGGACCAAGCACAGATACGCAGTATTTT
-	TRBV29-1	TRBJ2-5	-	CSVEDGLGETQYF	TGCAGCGTTGAAGACGGTCTGGGTGAGACCCAGTACTTC
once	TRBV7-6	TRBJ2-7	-	CASSLAGTDFAYEQYF	TGTGCCAGCAGCTTAGCAGGTACGGATTTCGCCTACGAGCAGTACTTC
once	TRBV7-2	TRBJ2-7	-	CASSPHFSKHYEQYF	TGTGCCAGCAGCCCACACTTTTCTAAACACTACGAGCAGTACTTC
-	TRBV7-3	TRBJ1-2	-	CASSQGPGRDYGYTF	TGTGCCAGCAGTCAAGGGCCAGGGCGAGACTATGGCTACACCTTC
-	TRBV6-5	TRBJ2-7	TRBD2	CASRTSGTYEQYF	TGTGCCAGCAGGACTAGCGGGACCTACGAGCAGTACTTC
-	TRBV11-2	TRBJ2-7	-	CASSRPRGGAGEQYF	TGTGCCAGCAGCCGTCCGAGAGGGGGAGCAGGCGAGCAGTACTTC
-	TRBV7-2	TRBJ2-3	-	CASRLGMTDTQYF	TGTGCCAGCAGACTAGGAATGACAGATACGCAGTATTTT
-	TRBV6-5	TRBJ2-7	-	CASKEGPISYEQYF	TGTGCCAGCAAGGAAGGGCCCATATCCTACGAGCAGTACTTC
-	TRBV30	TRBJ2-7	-	CAWSLSYEQYF	TGTGCCTGGAGTTTATCATACGAGCAGTACTTC
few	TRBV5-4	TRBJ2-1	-	CAIPNGDNEQFF	TGTGCCATCCCAAACGGGGACAATGAGCAGTTCTTC
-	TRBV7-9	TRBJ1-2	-	CASSLVPAGPSNYGYTF	TGTGCCAGCAGCTTAGTTCCGGCAGGACCTTCTAACTATGGCTACACCTTC
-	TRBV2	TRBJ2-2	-	CASKEASLNTGELFF	TGTGCCAGCAAAGAAGCCAGTCTTAACACCGGGGAGCTGTTTTTT
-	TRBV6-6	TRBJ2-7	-	CASSYGQGLYEQYF	TGTGCCAGCAGTTACGGTCAGGGTCTCTACGAGCAGTACTTC
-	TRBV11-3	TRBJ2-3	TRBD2	CASSSGLAGANTQYF	TGTGCCAGCAGCTCGGGACTAGCGGGAGCAAATACGCAGTATTTT
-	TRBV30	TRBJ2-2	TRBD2	CAWSVLRSSGRARELFF	TGTGCCTGGAGTGTACTCAGATCTAGCGGGAGGGCGAGGGAGCTGTTTTTT
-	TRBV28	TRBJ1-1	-	CASSLQGREAFF	TGTGCCAGCAGTTTACAAGGGAGGGAAGCTTTCTTT
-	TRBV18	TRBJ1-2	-	CASSPAGTPNYGYTF	TGTGCCAGCTCACCAGCCGGGACACCGAACTATGGCTACACCTTC
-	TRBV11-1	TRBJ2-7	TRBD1	CASSLGTGFEQYF	TGTGCCAGCAGCTTAGGGACAGGTTTCGAGCAGTACTTC
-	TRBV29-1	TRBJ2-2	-	CSVEGFTGELFF	TGCAGCGTTGAAGGTTTCACCGGGGAGCTGTTTTTT
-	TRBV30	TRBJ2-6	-	CAWSGGRFSGANVLTF	TGTGCCTGGAGTGGAGGGAGGTTCTCTGGGGCCAACGTCCTGACTTTC
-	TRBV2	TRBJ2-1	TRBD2	CASSARTSGSAARTEQFF	TGTGCCAGCAGTGCCCGGACTAGCGGGAGTGCTGCACGGACTGAGCAGTTCTTC
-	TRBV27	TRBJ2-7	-	CASSLPYEQYF	TGTGCCAGCAGTTTACCGTACGAGCAGTACTTC
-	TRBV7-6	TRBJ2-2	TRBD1	CASSLGQGPAGELFF	TGTGCCAGCAGCTTAGGACAGGGGCCCGCCGGGGAGCTGTTTTTT
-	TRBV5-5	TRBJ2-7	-	CASSLKLAGREQYF	TGTGCCAGCAGCTTGAAACTAGCAGGCCGCGAGCAGTACTTC
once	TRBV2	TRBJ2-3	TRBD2	CASNLAGAVDTQYF	TGTGCCAGCAATCTAGCGGGAGCGGTAGATACGCAGTATTTT
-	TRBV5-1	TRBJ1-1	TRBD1	CASSFRDREGMTFF	TGCGCCAGCAGCTTCCGCGACAGGGAAGGTATGACTTTCTTT
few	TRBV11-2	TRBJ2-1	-	CASSFASYNEQFF	TGTGCCAGCAGCTTTGCCTCCTACAATGAGCAGTTCTTC
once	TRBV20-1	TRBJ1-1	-	CSARKNTEAFF	TGCAGTGCTAGAAAAAACACTGAAGCTTTCTTT
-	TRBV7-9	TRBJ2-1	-	CASSLELGEQFF	TGTGCCAGCAGCTTAGAGCTGGGTGAGCAGTTCTTC
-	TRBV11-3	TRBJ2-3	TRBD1	CASSEGTAPLNTQYF	TGTGCCAGCAGCGAAGGGACAGCGCCTCTCAATACGCAGTATTTT
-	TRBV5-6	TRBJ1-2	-	CASSWWGANYGYTF	TGTGCCAGCAGCTGGTGGGGTGCTAACTATGGCTACACCTTC
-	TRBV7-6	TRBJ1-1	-	CASSREQNTEAFF	TGTGCCAGCAGTCGAGAGCAGAACACTGAAGCTTTCTTT
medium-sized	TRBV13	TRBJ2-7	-	CASSLVGTSYEQYF	TGTGCCAGCAGCTTAGTAGGGACATCCTACGAGCAGTACTTC
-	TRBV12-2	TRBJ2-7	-	CASRLRYQLEYEQYF	TGTGCAAGTCGCTTACGTTATCAACTGGAATACGAGCAGTACTTC
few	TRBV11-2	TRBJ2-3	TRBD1	CASSQGQGTDTQYF	TGTGCCAGCAGCCAGGGACAGGGCACAGATACGCAGTATTTT